This TCR beta chain was observed in a study of CD8+ T cells in alopecia areata. Study-level information: Treatment of the treated patients consisted of oral tofacitinib, 5 to 10 mg twice daily. Findings and caveats of the study: Between patients, shared TCR sequences were less clear than in mice. This was possibly due in part to HLA diversity in the patient population.

The trim removed 4 bases at V and 5 bases at J, leaving 6 bases unmatched. The CDR3 runs 14 residues. Germline V gene lookup returns CDR1 SGHNT and CDR2 YYREEE (reference sequence). The researchers isolated CD4+ and CD8+ T cells from PBMCs by sorting. Remarks on this clone: Its antigen is not identified.

The sequencing template was cDNA reverse transcribed from extracted RNA. Method: immunoSEQ multiplex PCR; TCRdb's copy keeps in-frame clones and lacks some. The table lists about 150,000 clones, around 47% of them singletons, with about 6.3% in the top ten. The rearrangement links TRBV5-4 to TRBJ1-1, with 9 positions matching TRBD1. Sequencing used CD4+ T cells sorted from blood. The receptor's source is a human donor with alopecia areata. CDR3 sequence: CASSVGQGRTEAFF. The DNA of the CDR3 is TGTGCCAGCAGCGTGGGACAGGGAAGAACTGAAGCTTTCTTT.